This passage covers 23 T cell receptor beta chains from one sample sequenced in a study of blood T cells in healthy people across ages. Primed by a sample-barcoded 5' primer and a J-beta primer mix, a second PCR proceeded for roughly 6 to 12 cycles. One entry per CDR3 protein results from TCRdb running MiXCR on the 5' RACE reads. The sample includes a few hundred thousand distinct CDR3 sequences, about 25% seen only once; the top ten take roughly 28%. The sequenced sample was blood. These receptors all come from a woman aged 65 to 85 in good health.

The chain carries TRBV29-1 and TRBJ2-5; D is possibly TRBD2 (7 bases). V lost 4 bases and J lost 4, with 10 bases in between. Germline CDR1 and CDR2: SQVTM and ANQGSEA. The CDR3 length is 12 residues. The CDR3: CSVVGGAETQYF. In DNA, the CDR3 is TGCAGCGTTGTGGGGGGGGCAGAGACCCAGTACTTC.

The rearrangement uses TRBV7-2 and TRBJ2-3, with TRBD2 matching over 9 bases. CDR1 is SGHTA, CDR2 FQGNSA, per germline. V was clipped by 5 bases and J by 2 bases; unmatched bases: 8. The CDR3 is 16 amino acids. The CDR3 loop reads CASSNIAGVFTDTQYF. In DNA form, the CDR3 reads TGTGCCAGCAGCAATATAGCGGGAGTCTTCACAGATACGCAGTATTTT.

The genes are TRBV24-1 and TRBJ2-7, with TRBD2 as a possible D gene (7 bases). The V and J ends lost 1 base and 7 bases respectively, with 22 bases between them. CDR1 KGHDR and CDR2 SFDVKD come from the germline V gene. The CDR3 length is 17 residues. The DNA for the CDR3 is TGTGCCACCAGTGATTTCTACCGGACGGGGGGCAGATGGGAGCAGTACTTC. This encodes CATSDFYRTGGRWEQYF.

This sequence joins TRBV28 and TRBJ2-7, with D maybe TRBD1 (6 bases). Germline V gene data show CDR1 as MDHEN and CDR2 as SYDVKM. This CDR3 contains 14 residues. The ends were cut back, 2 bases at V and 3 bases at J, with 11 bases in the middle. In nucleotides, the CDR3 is TGTGCCAGCAGTTTAAAAGGACAGATCTACGAGCAGTACTTC. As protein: CASSLKGQIYEQYF.

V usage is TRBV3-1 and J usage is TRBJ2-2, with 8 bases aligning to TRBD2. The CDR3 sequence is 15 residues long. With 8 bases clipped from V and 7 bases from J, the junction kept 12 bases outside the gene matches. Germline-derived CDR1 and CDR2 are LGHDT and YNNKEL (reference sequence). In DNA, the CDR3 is TGTGCCAGCCAAGCGTGGACTAGCCGTGACGGGGAGCTGTTTTTT. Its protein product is CASQAWTSRDGELFF.

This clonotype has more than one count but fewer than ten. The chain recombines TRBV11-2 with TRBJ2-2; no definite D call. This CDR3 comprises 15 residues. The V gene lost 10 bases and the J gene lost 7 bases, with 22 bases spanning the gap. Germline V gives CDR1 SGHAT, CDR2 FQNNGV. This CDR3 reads CAIPLPTPLVGELFF. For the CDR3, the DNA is TGTGCCATCCCCCTCCCGACTCCTTTGGTCGGGGAGCTGTTTTTT.

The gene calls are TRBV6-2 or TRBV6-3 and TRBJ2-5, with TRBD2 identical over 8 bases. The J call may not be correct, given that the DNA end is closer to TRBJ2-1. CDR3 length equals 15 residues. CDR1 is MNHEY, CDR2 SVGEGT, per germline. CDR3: CASSYSKVAGFEQFF. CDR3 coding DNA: TGTGCCAGCAGTTACTCGAAAGTAGCGGGATTTGAGCAGTTCTTC.

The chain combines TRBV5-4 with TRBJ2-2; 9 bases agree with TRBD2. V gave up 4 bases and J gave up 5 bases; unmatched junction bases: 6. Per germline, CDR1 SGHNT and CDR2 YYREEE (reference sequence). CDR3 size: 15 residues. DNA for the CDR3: TGTGCCAGCAGCGGAATTAGCGGGGGTACCGGGGAGCTGTTTTTT. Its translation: CASSGISGGTGELFF.

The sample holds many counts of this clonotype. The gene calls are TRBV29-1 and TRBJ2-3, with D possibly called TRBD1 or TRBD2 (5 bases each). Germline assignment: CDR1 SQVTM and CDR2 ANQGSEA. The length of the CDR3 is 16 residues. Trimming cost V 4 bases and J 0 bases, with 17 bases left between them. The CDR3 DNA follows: TGCAGCGTTGGAGAGGGGCCTTTAGCTAGCACAGATACGCAGTATTTT. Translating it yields CSVGEGPLASTDTQYF.

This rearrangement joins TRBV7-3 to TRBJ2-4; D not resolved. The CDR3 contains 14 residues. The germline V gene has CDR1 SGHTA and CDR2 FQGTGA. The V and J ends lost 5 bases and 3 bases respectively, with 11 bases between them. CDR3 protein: CASSPGDGKNIQYF. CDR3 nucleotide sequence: TGTGCCAGCAGCCCGGGCGACGGCAAAAACATTCAGTACTTC.

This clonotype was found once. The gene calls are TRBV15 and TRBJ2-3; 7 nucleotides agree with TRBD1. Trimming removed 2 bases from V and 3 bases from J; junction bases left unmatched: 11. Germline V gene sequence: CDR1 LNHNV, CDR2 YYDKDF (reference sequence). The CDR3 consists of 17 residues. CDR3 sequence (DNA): TGTGCCACCAGCAGAAATACAGGGGCTCGTGGGACAGATACGCAGTATTTT. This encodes CATSRNTGARGTDTQYF. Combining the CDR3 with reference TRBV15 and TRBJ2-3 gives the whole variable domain DAMVIQNPRYQVTQFGKPVTLSCSQTLNHNVMYWYQQKSSQAPKLLFHYYDKDFNNEADTPDNFQSRRPNTSFCFLDIRSPGLGDTAMYLCATSRNTGARGTDTQYFGPGTRLTVL.

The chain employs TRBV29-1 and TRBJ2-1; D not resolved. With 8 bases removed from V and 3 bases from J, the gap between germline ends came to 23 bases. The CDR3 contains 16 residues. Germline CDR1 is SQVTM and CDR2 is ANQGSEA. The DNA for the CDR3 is TGCAGCACTGAGGTGGGCAGCCCGGGTAACTACAATGAGCAGTTCTTC. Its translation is CSTEVGSPGNYNEQFF.

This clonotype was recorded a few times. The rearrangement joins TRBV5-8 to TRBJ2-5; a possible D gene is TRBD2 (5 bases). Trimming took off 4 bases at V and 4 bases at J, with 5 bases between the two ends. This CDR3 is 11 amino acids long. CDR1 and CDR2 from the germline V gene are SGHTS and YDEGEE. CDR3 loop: CASSGRETQYF. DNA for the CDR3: TGTGCCAGCAGCGGGAGAGAGACCCAGTACTTC.

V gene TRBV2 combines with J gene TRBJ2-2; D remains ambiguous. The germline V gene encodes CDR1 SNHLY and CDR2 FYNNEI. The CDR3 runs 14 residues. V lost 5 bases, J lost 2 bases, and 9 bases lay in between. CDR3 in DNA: TGTGCCAGCAGTCTTATCCTAAACACCGGGGAGCTGTTTTTT. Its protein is CASSLILNTGELFF.

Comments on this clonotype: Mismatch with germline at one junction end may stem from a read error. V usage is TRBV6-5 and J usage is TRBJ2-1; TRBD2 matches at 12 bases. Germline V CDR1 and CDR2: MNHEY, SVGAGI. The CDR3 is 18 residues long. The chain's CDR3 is CASSTSSGRAGWYNDQFF. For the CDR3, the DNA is TGTGCCAGCAGTACTTCTAGCGGGAGGGCCGGATGGTACAATGACCAGTTCTTC.

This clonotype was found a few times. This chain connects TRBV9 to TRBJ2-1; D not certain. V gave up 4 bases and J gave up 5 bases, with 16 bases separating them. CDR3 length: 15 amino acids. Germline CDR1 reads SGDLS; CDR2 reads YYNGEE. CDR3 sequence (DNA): TGTGCCAGCAGCCCCCGCCCTCGTCGACACAATGAGCAGTTCTTC. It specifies CASSPRPRRHNEQFF.

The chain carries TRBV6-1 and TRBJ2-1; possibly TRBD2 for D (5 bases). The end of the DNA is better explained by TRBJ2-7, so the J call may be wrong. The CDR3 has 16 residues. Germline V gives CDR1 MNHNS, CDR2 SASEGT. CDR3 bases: TGTGCCAGCAGCCTCAAAGGGTCCGGAGGCCCTAAGGAGCAGTACTTC. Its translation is CASSLKGSGGPKEQYF.

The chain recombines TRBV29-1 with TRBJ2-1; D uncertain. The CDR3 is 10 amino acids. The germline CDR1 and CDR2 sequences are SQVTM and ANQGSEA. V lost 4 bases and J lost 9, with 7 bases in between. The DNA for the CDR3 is TGCAGCGTTGGGGATCTTGAGCAGTTCTTC. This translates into CSVGDLEQFF.

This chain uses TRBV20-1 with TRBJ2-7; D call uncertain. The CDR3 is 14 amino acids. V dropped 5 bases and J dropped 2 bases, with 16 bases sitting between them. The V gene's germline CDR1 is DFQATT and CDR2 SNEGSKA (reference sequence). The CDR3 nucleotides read TGCAGTGCTGCCATCCGCGGCCCACCCTACGAGCAGTACTTC. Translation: CSAAIRGPPYEQYF.

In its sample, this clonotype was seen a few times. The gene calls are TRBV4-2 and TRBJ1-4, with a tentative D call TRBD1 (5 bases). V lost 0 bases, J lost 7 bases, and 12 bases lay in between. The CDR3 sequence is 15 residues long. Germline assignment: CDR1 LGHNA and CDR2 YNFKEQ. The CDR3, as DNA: TGTGCCAGCAGCCAAGAGAACAGGTTGGGTGAAAAACTGTTTTTT. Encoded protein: CASSQENRLGEKLFF.

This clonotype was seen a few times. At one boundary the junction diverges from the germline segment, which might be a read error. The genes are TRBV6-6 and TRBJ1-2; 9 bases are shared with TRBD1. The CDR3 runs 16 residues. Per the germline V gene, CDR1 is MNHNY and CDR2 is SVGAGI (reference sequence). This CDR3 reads CASSYGTSRGQGIASF. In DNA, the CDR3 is TGTGCCAGCAGTTATGGGACCTCGCGGGGACAGGGCATTGCCTCCTTC.

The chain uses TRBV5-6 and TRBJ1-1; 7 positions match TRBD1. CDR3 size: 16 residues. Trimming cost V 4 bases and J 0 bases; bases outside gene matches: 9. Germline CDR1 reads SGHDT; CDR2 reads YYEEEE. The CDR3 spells CASSDGTGAMNTEAFF. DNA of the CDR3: TGTGCCAGCAGCGACGGCACAGGGGCTATGAACACTGAAGCTTTCTTT.

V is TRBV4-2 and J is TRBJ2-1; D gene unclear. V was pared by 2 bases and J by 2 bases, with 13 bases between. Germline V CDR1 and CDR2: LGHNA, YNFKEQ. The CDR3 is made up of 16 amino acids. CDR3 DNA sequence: TGTGCCAGCAGCCAACAGATCTTGCCACCCTACAATGAGCAGTTCTTC. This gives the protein CASSQQILPPYNEQFF.